The rows below give T cell receptor beta chains drawn from one sample of a study of blood T cells in healthy people across ages. TCRdb processed the 5' RACE reads anew with MiXCR; each CDR3 protein has one entry. In the table there are approximately 2,000,000 distinct CDR3 sequences, 35% to 50% of which are singletons. The sequencing input was blood. The receptors come from a human donor in good health. Each CDR3 is given with its conserved first and last residue. Fields, in order: J gene, D gene, clone size, V gene, CDR3 protein, CDR3 DNA. A D gene is named only where the DNA matches it firmly. Rows give clone size only sometimes, using once, few, many, or a class for an expanded clone.

j_gene: TRBJ1-2; d_gene: .; abundance: .; v_gene: TRBV9; CDR3aa: CASSVAGTNYGYTF; CDR3nt: TGTGCCAGCAGCGTAGCCGGGACTAACTATGGCTACACCTTC
j_gene: TRBJ1-5; d_gene: TRBD1; abundance: .; v_gene: TRBV18; CDR3aa: CASSPNRGRSGQPQHF; CDR3nt: TGTGCCAGCTCGCCGAACAGGGGGCGCTCGGGGCAGCCCCAGCATTTT
j_gene: TRBJ2-3; d_gene: .; abundance: few; v_gene: TRBV12-3/TRBV12-4; CDR3aa: CASSIFRNTQYF; CDR3nt: TGTGCCAGCAGTATTTTTCGGAATACGCAGTATTTT
j_gene: TRBJ2-5; d_gene: .; abundance: few; v_gene: TRBV29-1; CDR3aa: CSVVVTQETQYF; CDR3nt: TGCAGCGTTGTAGTCACTCAAGAGACCCAGTACTTC
j_gene: TRBJ2-1; d_gene: .; abundance: .; v_gene: TRBV12-3/TRBV12-4; CDR3aa: CASSLNAASYNEQFF; CDR3nt: TGTGCCAGCAGTTTAAACGCAGCTTCCTACAATGAGCAGTTCTTC
j_gene: TRBJ2-2; d_gene: TRBD2; abundance: .; v_gene: TRBV7-6; CDR3aa: CASSFTGGPGTGELFF; CDR3nt: TGTGCCAGCAGCTTTACGGGGGGGCCCGGCACCGGGGAGCTGTTTTTT
j_gene: TRBJ2-6; d_gene: .; abundance: many; v_gene: TRBV20-1; CDR3aa: CSARVRVGANVLTF; CDR3nt: TGCAGTGCTAGAGTAAGGGTGGGGGCCAACGTCCTGACTTTC
j_gene: TRBJ1-4; d_gene: TRBD1; abundance: .; v_gene: TRBV19; CDR3aa: CASSIRRTGGEKLFF; CDR3nt: TGTGCCAGTAGTATACGGCGGACAGGGGGGGAAAAACTGTTTTTT
j_gene: TRBJ2-7; d_gene: TRBD1; abundance: .; v_gene: TRBV3-1; CDR3aa: CASKDRISYEQYF; CDR3nt: TGTGCCAGTAAGGACAGGATCTCCTACGAGCAGTACTTC
j_gene: TRBJ2-6; d_gene: TRBD1; abundance: few; v_gene: TRBV4-1; CDR3aa: CASSPGQGAAGANVLTF; CDR3nt: TGCGCCAGCAGCCCCGGACAGGGGGCGGCTGGGGCCAACGTCCTGACTTTC
j_gene: TRBJ2-1; d_gene: .; abundance: .; v_gene: TRBV2; CDR3aa: CASSEPGTNYNEQFF; CDR3nt: TGTGCCAGCAGTGAACCGGGTACGAACTACAATGAGCAGTTCTTC
j_gene: TRBJ2-1; d_gene: .; abundance: .; v_gene: TRBV4-3; CDR3aa: CASSQDVGGASILDEQFF; CDR3nt: TGCGCCAGCAGCCAAGATGTTGGCGGAGCATCAATCTTAGACGAGCAGTTCTTC
j_gene: TRBJ2-1; d_gene: TRBD2; abundance: .; v_gene: TRBV6-6; CDR3aa: CASSSQTSGHNEQFF; CDR3nt: TGTGCCAGCAGTTCGCAGACTAGCGGCCACAATGAGCAGTTCTTC
j_gene: TRBJ1-2; d_gene: .; abundance: .; v_gene: TRBV2; CDR3aa: CASIEVTMGGYTF; CDR3nt: TGTGCCAGCATTGAGGTCACCATGGGAGGCTACACCTTC
j_gene: TRBJ2-1; d_gene: TRBD2; abundance: few; v_gene: TRBV5-1; CDR3aa: CASNRLASSSYNEQFF; CDR3nt: TGCGCCAGCAACCGACTAGCGAGTAGCTCCTACAATGAGCAGTTCTTC
j_gene: TRBJ2-3; d_gene: .; abundance: .; v_gene: TRBV5-1; CDR3aa: CASSLWAPGDTQYF; CDR3nt: TGCGCCAGCAGCTTGTGGGCGCCCGGGGATACGCAGTATTTT
j_gene: TRBJ2-3; d_gene: .; abundance: .; v_gene: TRBV4-3; CDR3aa: CASSQDAPPGADTQYF; CDR3nt: TGCGCCAGCAGCCAAGATGCCCCTCCCGGGGCAGATACGCAGTATTTT
j_gene: TRBJ1-2; d_gene: .; abundance: .; v_gene: TRBV6-1; CDR3aa: CASSEGISPVNYGYTF; CDR3nt: TGTGCCAGCAGTGAAGGTATCTCGCCGGTGAACTATGGCTACACCTTC
j_gene: TRBJ1-2; d_gene: .; abundance: few; v_gene: TRBV29-1; CDR3aa: CSVERSVGYTF; CDR3nt: TGCAGCGTTGAGCGTTCGGTAGGCTACACCTTC
j_gene: TRBJ1-1; d_gene: TRBD1; abundance: .; v_gene: TRBV25-1; CDR3aa: CASSESGQRKAFF; CDR3nt: TGTGCCAGCAGTGAATCGGGACAGCGAAAAGCTTTCTTT
j_gene: TRBJ1-4; d_gene: .; abundance: .; v_gene: TRBV29-1; CDR3aa: CSVAGQGYEKLFF; CDR3nt: TGCAGCGTTGCCGGTCAGGGCTATGAAAAACTGTTTTTT
j_gene: TRBJ1-4; d_gene: .; abundance: .; v_gene: TRBV5-1; CDR3aa: CASSAGDPQGEKLFF; CDR3nt: TGCGCCAGCAGCGCCGGGGACCCGCAGGGTGAAAAACTGTTTTTT
j_gene: TRBJ2-5; d_gene: .; abundance: .; v_gene: TRBV13; CDR3aa: CASSLLGRTRFEQYF; CDR3nt: TGTGCCAGCAGCTTATTGGGACGCACCCGGTTTGAGCAGTACTTC
j_gene: TRBJ2-1; d_gene: .; abundance: .; v_gene: TRBV5-5; CDR3aa: CASSTGLGTHYNEQFF; CDR3nt: TGTGCCAGCAGTACCGGCTTGGGGACCCACTACAATGAGCAGTTCTTC
j_gene: TRBJ2-7; d_gene: .; abundance: .; v_gene: TRBV21-1; CDR3aa: CASSKPLGAYHEQYF; CDR3nt: TGTGCCAGCAGCAAACCATTGGGGGCTTACCATGAGCAGTACTTC
j_gene: TRBJ1-2; d_gene: .; abundance: .; v_gene: TRBV18; CDR3aa: CASSPPYGYGYTF; CDR3nt: TGTGCCAGCTCACCACCGTATGGCTATGGTTACACCTTC
j_gene: TRBJ2-1; d_gene: TRBD2; abundance: .; v_gene: TRBV11-2; CDR3aa: CASSAGLAGRSSYNEQFF; CDR3nt: TGTGCCAGCAGCGCAGGACTAGCGGGAAGGAGCTCCTACAATGAGCAGTTCTTC
j_gene: TRBJ1-2; d_gene: .; abundance: .; v_gene: TRBV7-9; CDR3aa: CASSFGPRTKGYTF; CDR3nt: TGTGCCAGCAGCTTTGGACCGAGGACGAAAGGCTACACCTTC
j_gene: TRBJ2-5; d_gene: .; abundance: .; v_gene: TRBV7-2; CDR3aa: CASSFFSKTQYF; CDR3nt: TGTGCCAGCAGCTTCTTTTCGAAGACCCAGTACTTC
j_gene: TRBJ1-2; d_gene: .; abundance: .; v_gene: TRBV12-3/TRBV12-4; CDR3aa: CASSSPTHNVYGYTF; CDR3nt: TGTGCCAGCAGCTCGCCTACACATAACGTCTATGGCTACACCTTC
j_gene: TRBJ2-7; d_gene: TRBD1; abundance: .; v_gene: TRBV27; CDR3aa: CASSLSRGQGEYEQYF; CDR3nt: TGTGCCAGCAGTTTATCAAGGGGACAGGGGGAGTACGAGCAGTACTTC
j_gene: TRBJ2-3; d_gene: .; abundance: .; v_gene: TRBV11-2; CDR3aa: CASSFAQGVADTQYF; CDR3nt: TGTGCCAGCAGCTTTGCGCAGGGCGTGGCAGATACGCAGTATTTT
j_gene: TRBJ2-1; d_gene: .; abundance: few; v_gene: TRBV7-3; CDR3aa: CASSLTRTGGEQFF; CDR3nt: TGTGCCAGCAGCTTAACTAGGACTGGGGGTGAGCAGTTCTTC
j_gene: TRBJ2-1; d_gene: TRBD2; abundance: few; v_gene: TRBV24-1; CDR3aa: CATSLSGGYNEQFF; CDR3nt: TGTGCCACCAGTCTGAGCGGGGGTTACAATGAGCAGTTCTTC
j_gene: TRBJ1-1; d_gene: .; abundance: .; v_gene: TRBV5-1; CDR3aa: CASSLQEKTGNTEAFF; CDR3nt: TGCGCCAGCAGCCTTCAAGAAAAGACCGGGAACACTGAAGCTTTCTTT
j_gene: TRBJ2-1; d_gene: .; abundance: .; v_gene: TRBV24-1; CDR3aa: CATSDSRDLYNERFF; CDR3nt: TGTGCCACCAGTGATTCACGGGACCTTTACAATGAGCGGTTCTTC
j_gene: TRBJ2-5; d_gene: .; abundance: .; v_gene: TRBV28; CDR3aa: CASSGPGTKTQYF; CDR3nt: TGTGCCAGCAGTGGGCCGGGTACGAAGACCCAGTACTTC
j_gene: TRBJ1-1; d_gene: TRBD1; abundance: .; v_gene: TRBV20-1; CDR3aa: CSATTGGAMNTEAFF; CDR3nt: TGCAGTGCTACCACAGGGGGCGCGATGAACACTGAAGCTTTCTTT
j_gene: TRBJ2-5; d_gene: TRBD2; abundance: .; v_gene: TRBV6-5; CDR3aa: CASITSGGLRSLGQYF; CDR3nt: TGTGCCAGCATTACTAGCGGGGGCCTCCGAAGTCTAGGGCAGTACTTC
j_gene: TRBJ2-3; d_gene: .; abundance: .; v_gene: TRBV20-1; CDR3aa: CSANVGARDTQYF; CDR3nt: TGCAGTGCTAATGTGGGGGCCCGGGATACGCAGTATTTT
j_gene: TRBJ2-3; d_gene: TRBD1; abundance: many; v_gene: TRBV7-2; CDR3aa: CASSFSGQGAGDTQYF; CDR3nt: TGTGCCAGCAGCTTCTCGGGACAGGGGGCGGGAGATACGCAGTATTTT
j_gene: TRBJ2-7; d_gene: TRBD1; abundance: many; v_gene: TRBV15; CDR3aa: CATSLRTGPYEQYF; CDR3nt: TGTGCCACCAGCCTTCGGACAGGGCCCTACGAGCAGTACTTC
j_gene: TRBJ2-3; d_gene: TRBD2; abundance: .; v_gene: TRBV4-2; CDR3aa: CASSPGLAGVGTQYF; CDR3nt: TGTGCCAGCAGCCCCGGACTAGCGGGGGTGGGTACGCAGTATTTT
j_gene: TRBJ2-7; d_gene: TRBD2; abundance: .; v_gene: TRBV4-2; CDR3aa: CASSQDGLGGDEQYF; CDR3nt: TGTGCCAGCAGCCAGGACGGACTAGGTGGCGACGAGCAGTACTTC
j_gene: TRBJ2-1; d_gene: .; abundance: .; v_gene: TRBV25-1; CDR3aa: CASRASRSYNEQFF; CDR3nt: TGTGCCAGCAGGGCTAGTAGGTCCTACAATGAGCAGTTCTTC
j_gene: TRBJ1-5; d_gene: .; abundance: few; v_gene: TRBV5-1; CDR3aa: CASSSRRNQPQHF; CDR3nt: TGCGCCAGCAGCTCCCGCCGGAATCAGCCCCAGCATTTT
j_gene: TRBJ2-6; d_gene: .; abundance: .; v_gene: TRBV27; CDR3aa: CASSRGVMANVLTF; CDR3nt: TGTGCCAGTTCCCGTGGAGTCATGGCCAACGTCCTGACTTTC
j_gene: TRBJ2-1; d_gene: .; abundance: few; v_gene: TRBV7-2; CDR3aa: CASSSVLVTMVDEQFF; CDR3nt: TGTGCCAGCAGCTCCGTACTAGTCACAATGGTAGATGAGCAGTTCTTC
j_gene: TRBJ1-5; d_gene: .; abundance: .; v_gene: TRBV10-3; CDR3aa: CAISDGQHNQPQHF; CDR3nt: TGTGCCATCAGTGATGGGCAGCACAATCAGCCCCAGCATTTT
j_gene: TRBJ1-1; d_gene: .; abundance: .; v_gene: TRBV4-3; CDR3aa: CASSQADRTLNTEAFF; CDR3nt: TGCGCCAGCAGCCAGGCTGACAGGACCTTGAACACTGAAGCTTTCTTT
j_gene: TRBJ2-5; d_gene: .; abundance: .; v_gene: TRBV20-1; CDR3aa: CGARRETQYF; CDR3nt: TGCGGTGCCCGACGGGAGACCCAGTACTTC
j_gene: TRBJ2-6; d_gene: TRBD2; abundance: .; v_gene: TRBV20-1; CDR3aa: CSARDPLAGGIWEANVLTF; CDR3nt: TGCAGTGCTAGAGACCCATTAGCGGGGGGGATCTGGGAAGCCAACGTCCTGACTTTC
j_gene: TRBJ2-1; d_gene: TRBD2; abundance: .; v_gene: TRBV6-1; CDR3aa: CASRGLAGHNEQFF; CDR3nt: TGTGCCAGCAGGGGACTAGCGGGGCACAATGAGCAGTTCTTC
j_gene: TRBJ2-7; d_gene: .; abundance: .; v_gene: TRBV6-2/TRBV6-3; CDR3aa: CASSRSRQGGEQYF; CDR3nt: TGTGCCAGCAGTAGATCCCGCCAGGGAGGCGAGCAGTACTTC
j_gene: TRBJ2-3; d_gene: TRBD2; abundance: few; v_gene: TRBV29-1; CDR3aa: CSVEERLAGRTDTQYF; CDR3nt: TGCAGCGTTGAAGAGAGACTAGCGGGCCGCACAGATACGCAGTATTTT